The 10 T cell receptor beta chains in this list originate from one sample, sequenced in a study of CD8+CD57+ T cells in acquired aplastic anemia. For CDR3 and TCR beta VDJ profiling, genomic DNA was the template used. TCRdb itself ran the reads through MiXCR, one entry per CDR3 protein. The sample carries about 190,000 distinct CDR3 sequences, 64% recorded once. Sequenced input: sorted CD4+, CD8+, or CD8+CD57+ T cells (not recorded which) from PBMCs. The receptors here all came from a human donor with severe aplastic anemia or a healthy control (not recorded which).

CDR3 loop: CASSLREADEKLFF. The CDR3 region has the DNA TGTGCCAGCAGCCTGAGGGAGGCGGATGAAAAACTGTTTTTT. The rearrangement links TRBV7-9 to TRBJ1-4; no firm D call. The V end was cut by 5 bases, the J end by 6 bases, with 13 bases between. CDR1 and CDR2 (germline): SEHNR, FQNEAQ (reference sequence). This CDR3 contains 14 residues.

This chain links TRBV28 with TRBJ2-7; maybe TRBD2 (5 bases). The germline CDR1 and CDR2 sequences are MDHEN and SYDVKM. CDR3 length equals 14 residues. Trimming stripped 3 bases from V and 3 bases from J, with 12 bases between. The CDR3 region has the DNA TGTGCCAGCAGTTTTGAACCACGGGACTACGAGCAGTACTTC. Its translation: CASSFEPRDYEQYF. The whole variable domain, filled in from reference TRBV28 and TRBJ2-7, reads DVKVTQSSRYLVKRTGEKVFLECVQDMDHENMFWYRQDPGLGLRLIYFSYDVKMKEKGDIPEGYSVSREKKERFSLILESASTNQTSMYLCASSFEPRDYEQYFGPGTRLTVT.

This clonotype was picked up one time. This chain links TRBV11-2 with TRBJ1-2; possibly TRBD1 for D (5 bases). Trimming stripped 3 bases from V and 4 bases from J, with 12 bases between. This CDR3 is 14 amino acids long. Looked up from germline, CDR1 is SGHAT and CDR2 is FQNNGV. CDR3 in amino acids: CASSLGGDGYGYTF. For the CDR3, the DNA is TGTGCCAGCAGCTTGGGGGGGGATGGCTATGGCTACACCTTC.

In its sample, this clonotype was seen a few times. The genes are TRBV12-3 or TRBV12-4 and TRBJ1-2; no reliable D call. V was trimmed by 5 bases and J by 10 bases, leaving 11 bases between them. This CDR3 is 11 amino acids long. The CDR3 is CASSAGSNYTF. In nucleotides, the CDR3 is TGTGCCAGCAGTGCCGGGAGCAACTACACCTTC.

This clonotype has more than one count but fewer than ten. The chain has TRBV20-1 and TRBJ2-7, with D maybe TRBD1 (6 bases). V was clipped by 6 bases and J by 3 bases, with 18 bases between them. The CDR3 has 14 amino acids. From germline, CDR1 is DFQATT and CDR2 SNEGSKA (reference sequence). This chain's CDR3 is CSAAGQIVSYEQYF. The CDR3 DNA reads TGCAGTGCCGCAGGACAGATCGTAAGCTACGAGCAGTACTTC.

The chain links TRBV25-1 to TRBJ2-7; the match to TRBD1 covers 9 bases. The length of the CDR3 is 14 residues. CDR1 is MGHDK, CDR2 SYGVNS, per germline. J lost 2 bases, V lost 6 bases, and 5 bases had no gene match. In DNA, the CDR3 is TGTGCCAGCAGGGAACAGGGGGCAACCTACGAGCAGTACTTC. Protein: CASREQGATYEQYF.

The chain employs TRBV10-3 and TRBJ1-2, with D unresolved. CDR1 and CDR2 (germline): ENHRY, SYGVKD. Trimming left V 8 bases short and J 0 bases short, with 7 bases between. The CDR3 has 12 amino acids. Here the CDR3 DNA reads TGTGCCATCGGTCGAGCTAACTATGGCTACACCTTC. It specifies CAIGRANYGYTF.

This clonotype has ten or more counts. The V gene is TRBV19, the J gene TRBJ2-1, with D maybe TRBD2 (6 bases). Germline CDR1 and CDR2: LNHDA and SQIVND (reference sequence). The CDR3 extends over 15 amino acids. Trimming stripped 3 bases from V and 1 base from J, with 10 bases between. The CDR3 nucleotides read TGTGCCAGTAGTATTTACGGGGGTTCCTACAATGAGCAGTTCTTC. Translating gives CASSIYGGSYNEQFF.

This chain joins TRBV9 and TRBJ1-5, with D possibly TRBD1 on 6 matching bases. Between the trimmed V and J ends, which lost 3 bases and 4 bases, there was a span of 14 bases. This CDR3 comprises 15 residues. CDR1 and CDR2 from the germline V gene are SGDLS and YYNGEE. CDR3 DNA: TGTGCCAGCAGCGACCCAGGGGATGGGAATCAGCCCCAGCATTTT. It codes for CASSDPGDGNQPQHF. The whole variable domain, filled in from reference TRBV9 and TRBJ1-5, reads DSGVTQTPKHLITATGQRVTLRCSPRSGDLSVYWYQQSLDQGLQFLIQYYNGEERAKGNILERFSAQQFPDLHSELNLSSLELGDSALYFCASSDPGDGNQPQHFGDGTRLSIL.

The gene calls are TRBV5-1 and TRBJ2-1; 13 bases agree with TRBD2. The junction had 8 bases not matched to a gene; V was cut back by 4 bases and J by 7 bases. The CDR3 is 16 residues long. Germline CDR1 reads SGHRS; CDR2 reads YFSETQ. The CDR3 sequence is CASSPPGLAGRNEQFF. CDR3 in DNA: TGCGCCAGCAGCCCACCGGGACTAGCGGGGAGAAATGAGCAGTTCTTC.